What follows are 10 T cell receptor beta chains derived from one specimen sequenced in a study of Tregs in tolerant kidney transplant recipients. The repertoire was sequenced with immunoSEQ multiplex PCR; TCRdb's copy has only in-frame clones and lacks some. The sample records 68,000 or so clones, roughly 84% being singletons. The source material was CD4+ T cells from blood. The source is a human donor in good health.

In nucleotides, the CDR3 is TGTGCCAGCAGCTTATCCGCTAGCGAAACAGATACGCAGTATTTT. Translation gives CASSLSASETDTQYF. The V and J genes are TRBV7-3 and TRBJ2-3; D possibly corresponds to TRBD2 (6 bases). This CDR3 is 15 amino acids long. The V and J ends lost 2 bases and 3 bases respectively, with 12 bases between them. Germline assignment: CDR1 SGHTA and CDR2 FQGTGA. Supplemented by reference TRBV7-3 and TRBJ2-3, the full variable domain reads GAGVSQTPSNKVTEKGKYVELRCDPISGHTALYWYRQSLGQGPEFLIYFQGTGAADDSGLPNDRFFAVRPEGSVSTLKIQRTERGDSAVYLCASSLSASETDTQYFGPGTRLTVL.

This chain connects TRBV6-1 to TRBJ2-3; D gene unclear. Germline V gene lookup returns CDR1 MNHNS and CDR2 SASEGT. The CDR3 is 13 amino acids. V was shortened by 5 bases and J by 2 bases, with 8 bases between the two germline ends. The CDR3 sequence: CASSSQLTDTQYF. The CDR3 nucleotides read TGTGCCAGCAGTAGCCAGCTCACAGATACGCAGTATTTT.

With regard to this clone: One end of the junction varies from germline; a read error may be responsible. This chain joins TRBV7-3 and TRBJ2-4, with 16 bases matching TRBD2. Germline loops: CDR1 SGHTA, CDR2 FQGTGA. The CDR3 spans 16 residues. The CDR3 protein is CASSPHPGLAGGPLNF. CDR3 in DNA: TGTGCCAGCAGCCCCCACCCGGGACTAGCGGGGGGGCCACTTAACTTC.

As to this clone: A read error may produce the germline difference seen at one junction end. CDR3 nucleotide sequence: TGTGCCAGCAGTTTAGGGACAGGGGGAGACAATCAGCCCCAGCATTTT. This gives the protein CASSLGTGGDNQPQHF. J is TRBJ1-5 and V is TRBV7-9; TRBD1 matches 11 bases. The length of the CDR3 is 16 residues. Germline V CDR1 and CDR2: SEHNR, FQNEAQ (reference sequence).

The chain couples TRBV4-2 to TRBJ2-7, with 7 bases that match TRBD2. The CDR3 runs 14 residues. Germline CDR1 LGHNA, CDR2 YNFKEQ. Trimming cost V 2 bases and J 7 bases; bases outside gene matches: 8. Here the CDR3 reads CASSQPGLLVEQYF. Here the CDR3 DNA reads TGTGCCAGCAGCCAACCGGGACTATTGGTAGAGCAGTACTTC.

This clone was recorded at least ten times. The chain carries TRBV2 and TRBJ1-1; 7 positions match TRBD1. V lost 7 bases and J lost 8; bases outside the gene matches: 7. This CDR3 comprises 12 residues. Germline loops: CDR1 SNHLY, CDR2 FYNNEI. CDR3 amino acids: CASTSPGQEAFF. The DNA of the CDR3 is TGTGCCAGCACGTCTCCGGGACAGGAAGCTTTCTTT.

This clone showed up just a few times. The chain has TRBV5-1 and TRBJ2-1; D tentatively fits TRBD1 or TRBD2 (6 bases each). The V gene lost 6 bases and the J gene lost 2 bases, with 18 bases spanning the gap. Germline CDR1 reads SGHRS; CDR2 reads YFSETQ. This CDR3 is built from 16 residues. The CDR3 protein is CASNKGGDGAYNEQFF. CDR3 in DNA: TGCGCCAGCAATAAGGGGGGAGATGGGGCCTACAATGAGCAGTTCTTC.

The chain recombines TRBV19 with TRBJ1-5; D not certain. V lost 3 bases and J lost 2, with 11 bases in between. The CDR3 consists of 15 residues. CDR1 and CDR2 (germline): LNHDA, SQIVND (reference sequence). The CDR3 DNA sequence: TGTGCCAGTAGTATTATATCGGTTGGCAATCAGCCCCAGCATTTT. Translation gives CASSIISVGNQPQHF.

This clone was observed a few times. This rearrangement joins TRBV5-6 to TRBJ1-2; no firm D call. Germline assignment: CDR1 SGHDT and CDR2 YYEEEE. The CDR3 is made up of 13 amino acids. Trimming stripped 0 bases from V and 6 bases from J, with 9 bases between. The CDR3 DNA reads as TGTGCCAGCAGCTTGGTCGGCTCCGATGGCTACACCTTC. This sequence encodes CASSLVGSDGYTF.

This clone was counted many times. The V call is TRBV5-1, the J call TRBJ2-5; 8 bases line up with TRBD2. The CDR3 runs 14 residues. CDR1 and CDR2 from the germline V gene are SGHRS and YFSETQ. V lost 5 bases and J lost 5; bases outside the gene matches: 8. The CDR3 nucleotides read TGCGCCAGCAGTTCGGGACTAGGGGCCGAGACCCAGTACTTC. Amino acid sequence: CASSSGLGAETQYF.